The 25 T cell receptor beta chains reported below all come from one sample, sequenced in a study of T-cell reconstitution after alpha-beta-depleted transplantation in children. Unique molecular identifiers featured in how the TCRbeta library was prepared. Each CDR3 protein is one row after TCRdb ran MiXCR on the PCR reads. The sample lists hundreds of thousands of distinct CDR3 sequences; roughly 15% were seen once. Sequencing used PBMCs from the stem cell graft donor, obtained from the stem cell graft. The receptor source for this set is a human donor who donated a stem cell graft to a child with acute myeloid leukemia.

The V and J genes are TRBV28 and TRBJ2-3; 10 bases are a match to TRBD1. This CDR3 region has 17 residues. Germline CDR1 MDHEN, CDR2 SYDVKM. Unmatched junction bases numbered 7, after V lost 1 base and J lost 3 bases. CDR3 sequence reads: CASSLLGTGEGTDTQYF. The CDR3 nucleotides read TGTGCCAGCAGTTTATTAGGGACAGGGGAAGGGACAGATACGCAGTATTTT. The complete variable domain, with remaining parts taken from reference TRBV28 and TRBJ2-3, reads DVKVTQSSRYLVKRTGEKVFLECVQDMDHENMFWYRQDPGLGLRLIYFSYDVKMKEKGDIPEGYSVSREKKERFSLILESASTNQTSMYLCASSLLGTGEGTDTQYFGPGTRLTVL.

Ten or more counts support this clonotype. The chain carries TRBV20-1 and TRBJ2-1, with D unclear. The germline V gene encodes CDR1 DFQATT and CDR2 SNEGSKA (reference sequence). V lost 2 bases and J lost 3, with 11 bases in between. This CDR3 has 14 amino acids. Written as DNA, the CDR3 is TGCAGTGCTAGATGGCGGCCCCACTACAATGAGCAGTTCTTC. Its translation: CSARWRPHYNEQFF.

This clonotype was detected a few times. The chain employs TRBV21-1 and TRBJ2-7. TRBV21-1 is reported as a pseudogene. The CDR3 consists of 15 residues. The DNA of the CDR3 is TGTGCCAGCAGCACCGCCGATTCACCCTCCTACGAGCAGTACGTC. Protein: CASSTADSPSYEQYV.

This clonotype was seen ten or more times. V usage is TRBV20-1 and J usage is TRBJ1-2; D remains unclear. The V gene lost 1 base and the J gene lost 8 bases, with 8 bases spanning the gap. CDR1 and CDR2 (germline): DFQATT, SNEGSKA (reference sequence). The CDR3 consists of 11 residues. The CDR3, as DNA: TGCAGTGCTAGAGGCAGCCCGGGCTACACCTTC. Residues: CSARGSPGYTF.

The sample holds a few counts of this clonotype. CDR3 in amino acids: CATSRVTGVTGELFF. CDR3 sequence (DNA): TGTGCCACCAGCAGAGTAACAGGGGTCACCGGGGAGCTGTTTTTT. This chain joins TRBV15 and TRBJ2-2, with 7 bases that match TRBD1. The CDR3 spans 15 residues. The germline gives CDR1 LNHNV, CDR2 YYDKDF (reference sequence). The V segment lost 1 base and the J segment 4 bases; nucleotides outside the gene matches: 3.

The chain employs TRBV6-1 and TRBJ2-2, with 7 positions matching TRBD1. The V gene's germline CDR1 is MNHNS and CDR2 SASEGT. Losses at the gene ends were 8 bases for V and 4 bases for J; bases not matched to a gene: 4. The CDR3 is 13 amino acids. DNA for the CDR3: TGTGCCAGCGGGACAGAGCCCACCGGGGAGCTGTTTTTT. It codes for CASGTEPTGELFF.

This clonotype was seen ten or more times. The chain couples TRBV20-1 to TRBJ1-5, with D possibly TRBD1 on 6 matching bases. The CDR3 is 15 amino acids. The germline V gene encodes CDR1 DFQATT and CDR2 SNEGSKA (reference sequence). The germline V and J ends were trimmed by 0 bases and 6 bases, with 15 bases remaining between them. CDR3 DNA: TGCAGTGCTAGAGATCCCCATCTGGGGGCTCAGCCCCAGCATTTT. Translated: CSARDPHLGAQPQHF.

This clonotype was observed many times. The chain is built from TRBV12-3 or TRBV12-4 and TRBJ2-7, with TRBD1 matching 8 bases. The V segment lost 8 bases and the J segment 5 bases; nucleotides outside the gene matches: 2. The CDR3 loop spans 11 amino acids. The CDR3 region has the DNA TGTGCCAGCGCGACAGGGGACGAGCAGTACTTC. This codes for CASATGDEQYF.

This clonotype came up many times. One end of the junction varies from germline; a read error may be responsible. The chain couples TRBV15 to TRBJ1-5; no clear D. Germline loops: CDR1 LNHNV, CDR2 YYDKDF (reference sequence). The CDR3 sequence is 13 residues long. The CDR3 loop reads CATSRDSDQPQHF. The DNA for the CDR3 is TGTGCCACCAGCAGAGATAGCGATCAGCCCCAGCATTTT.

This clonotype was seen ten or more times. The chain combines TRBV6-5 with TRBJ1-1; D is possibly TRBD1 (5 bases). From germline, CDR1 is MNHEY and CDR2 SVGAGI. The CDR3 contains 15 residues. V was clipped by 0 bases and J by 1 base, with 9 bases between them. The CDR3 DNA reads TGTGCCAGCAGTTACTCAGGGACGGGGAACACTGAAGCTTTCTTT. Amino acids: CASSYSGTGNTEAFF.

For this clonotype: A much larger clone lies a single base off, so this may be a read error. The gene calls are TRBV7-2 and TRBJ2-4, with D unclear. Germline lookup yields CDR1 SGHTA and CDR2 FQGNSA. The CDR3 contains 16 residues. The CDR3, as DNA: TGTGCCAGCAGCTTAAGGTGGTCAAGAGCCAAAAACATGCAGTACTTC. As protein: CASSLRWSRAKNMQYF.

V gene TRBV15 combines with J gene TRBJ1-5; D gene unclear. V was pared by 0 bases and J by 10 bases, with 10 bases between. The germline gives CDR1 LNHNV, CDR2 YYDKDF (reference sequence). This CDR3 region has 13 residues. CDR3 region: CATSRDGVGPQHF. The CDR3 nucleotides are TGTGCCACCAGCAGAGATGGGGTAGGTCCCCAGCATTTT.

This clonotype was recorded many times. The CDR3 sequence is CASSVSPAGFSYNEQFF. CDR3 sequence (DNA): TGTGCCAGCAGTGTTTCCCCAGCGGGGTTCTCCTACAATGAGCAGTTCTTC. The chain has TRBV6-4 and TRBJ2-1; 7 bases agree with TRBD2. The CDR3 consists of 17 residues. The trim removed 4 bases at V and 0 bases at J, leaving 9 bases unmatched. Per the germline V gene, CDR1 is MRHNA and CDR2 is SNTAGT.

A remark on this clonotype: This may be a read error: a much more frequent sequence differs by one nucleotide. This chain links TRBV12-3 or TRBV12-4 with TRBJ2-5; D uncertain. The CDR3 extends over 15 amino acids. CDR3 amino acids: CASSLNGKVQETRYF. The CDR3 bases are TGTGCCAGCAGTTTAAATGGGAAGGTCCAAGAGACCCGGTACTTC.

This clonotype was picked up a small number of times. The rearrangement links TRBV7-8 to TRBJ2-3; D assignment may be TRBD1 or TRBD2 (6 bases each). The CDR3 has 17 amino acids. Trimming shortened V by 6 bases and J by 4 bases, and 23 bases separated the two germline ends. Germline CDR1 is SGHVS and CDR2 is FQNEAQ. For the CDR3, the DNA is TGTGCCAGCAGTCTTACCGATTGGGGGGCGAAAGCAGATACGCAGTATTTT. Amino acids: CASSLTDWGAKADTQYF.

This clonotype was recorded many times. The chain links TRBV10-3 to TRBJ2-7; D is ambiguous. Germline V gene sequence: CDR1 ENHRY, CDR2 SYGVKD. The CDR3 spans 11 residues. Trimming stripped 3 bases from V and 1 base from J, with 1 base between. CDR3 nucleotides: TGTGCCATCAGTGATTCCTACGAGCAGTACGTC. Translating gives CAISDSYEQYV.

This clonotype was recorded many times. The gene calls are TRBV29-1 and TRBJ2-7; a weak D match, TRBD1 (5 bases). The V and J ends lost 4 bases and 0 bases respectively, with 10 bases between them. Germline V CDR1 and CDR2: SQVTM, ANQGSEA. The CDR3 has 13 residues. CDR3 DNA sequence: TGCAGCGTTGTCACAGGAACCTCCTACGAGCAGTACTTC. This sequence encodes CSVVTGTSYEQYF.

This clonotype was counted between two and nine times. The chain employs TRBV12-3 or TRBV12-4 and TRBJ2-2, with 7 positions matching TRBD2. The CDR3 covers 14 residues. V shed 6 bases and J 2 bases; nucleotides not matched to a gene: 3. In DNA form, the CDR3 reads TGTGCCAGCAGGTTGGGACTAAACACCGGGGAGCTGTTTTTT. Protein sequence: CASRLGLNTGELFF.

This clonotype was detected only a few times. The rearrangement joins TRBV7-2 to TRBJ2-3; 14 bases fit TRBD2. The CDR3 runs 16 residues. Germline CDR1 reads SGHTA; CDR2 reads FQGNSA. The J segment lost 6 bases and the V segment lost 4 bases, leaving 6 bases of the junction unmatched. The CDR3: CASSSRLAGGRDTQYF. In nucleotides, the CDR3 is TGTGCCAGCAGCTCCAGACTAGCGGGGGGGCGGGATACGCAGTATTTT.

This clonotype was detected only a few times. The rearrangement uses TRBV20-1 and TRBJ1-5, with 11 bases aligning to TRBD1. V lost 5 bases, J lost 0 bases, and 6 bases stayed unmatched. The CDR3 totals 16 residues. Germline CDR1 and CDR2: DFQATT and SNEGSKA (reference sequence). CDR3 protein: CSACRDRGFSNQPQHF. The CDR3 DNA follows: TGCAGTGCTTGCCGGGACAGGGGGTTTAGCAATCAGCCCCAGCATTTT.

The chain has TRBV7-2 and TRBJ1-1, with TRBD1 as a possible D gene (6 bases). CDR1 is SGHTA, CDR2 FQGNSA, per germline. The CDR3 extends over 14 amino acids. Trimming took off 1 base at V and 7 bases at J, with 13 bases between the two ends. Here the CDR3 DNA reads TGTGCCAGCAGCTTAGTGGGGGGCGTGGGTGAAGCTTTCTTT. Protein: CASSLVGGVGEAFF.

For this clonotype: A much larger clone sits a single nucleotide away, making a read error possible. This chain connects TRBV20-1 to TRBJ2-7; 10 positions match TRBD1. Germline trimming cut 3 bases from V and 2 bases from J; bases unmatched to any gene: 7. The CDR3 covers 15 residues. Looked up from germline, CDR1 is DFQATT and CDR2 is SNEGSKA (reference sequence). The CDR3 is CSASSRTGGTYEQYF. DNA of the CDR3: TGCAGTGCTAGCTCAAGGACAGGGGGGACCTACGAGCAGTACTTC.

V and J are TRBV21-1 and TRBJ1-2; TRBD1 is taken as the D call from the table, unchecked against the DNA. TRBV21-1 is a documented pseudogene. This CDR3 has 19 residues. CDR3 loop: CASSLFPRDRGLHFYGYTF. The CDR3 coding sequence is TGTGCCAGCAGCCTCTTCCCTCGGGACAGGGGACTACACTTCTATGGCTACACCTTC.

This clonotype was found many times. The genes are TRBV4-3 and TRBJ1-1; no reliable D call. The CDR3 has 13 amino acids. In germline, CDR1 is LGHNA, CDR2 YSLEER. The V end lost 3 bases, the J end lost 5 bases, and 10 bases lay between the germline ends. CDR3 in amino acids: CASSHLGGTEAFF. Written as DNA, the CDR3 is TGCGCCAGCAGCCACCTGGGAGGGACTGAAGCTTTCTTT.

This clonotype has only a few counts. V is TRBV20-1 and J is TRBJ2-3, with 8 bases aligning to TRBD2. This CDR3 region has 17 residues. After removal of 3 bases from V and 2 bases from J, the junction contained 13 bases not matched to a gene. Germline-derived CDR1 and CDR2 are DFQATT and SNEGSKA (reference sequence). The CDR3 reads CSASVRERRGVTDTQYF. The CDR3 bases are TGCAGTGCTAGTGTTCGCGAGAGGCGGGGGGTCACAGATACGCAGTATTTT.